This T cell receptor (beta chain) was sequenced during a study of Ad26.COV2.S vaccination and SARS-CoV-2 variants. This sample's treatment: 19 received Ad26.COV2.S at low or high dose, single or two shots; 5 received placebo; per-sample allocation not given. Sampling occurred on day 63 after the first vaccine or placebo injection. This table comes from immunoSEQ multiplex PCR, and its TCRdb copy is limited to in-frame clones, with some not included. The sample consists of about 380,000 clones, about 80% of them appearing once. This clone was seen once. The CDR3 runs to 12 residues. Per germline, CDR1 MGHRA and CDR2 YSYEKL. Trimming took 1 base from V and 7 from J, leaving 5 bases between them.

The TCR originated in a person aged 18-60 years who received the Ad26.COV2.S COVID-19 vaccine or a placebo. The sample was peripheral blood, taken in a trial of Ad26.COV2.S vaccine versus placebo. The chain has TRBV4-1 and TRBJ2-1, with D hard to call. Written as DNA, the CDR3 is TGCGCCAGCAGCCAAGTACTTAATGAGCAGTTCTTC. Translated: CASSQVLNEQFF.